This T cell receptor beta chain was documented in a study of regulatory T cells in long-lasting Graves disease. This clonotype has ten or more counts. Trimming removed 4 bases at V and 12 bases at J, with 13 bases between. CDR1 and CDR2 (germline): MNHEY, SMNVEV (reference sequence). The CDR3 totals 12 residues. TCR beta libraries were built with iRepertoire HTBI primers and Arm-PCR of CDR3 regions. TCRdb ran MiXCR on the multiplex PCR reads and lists one entry per CDR3 protein. Among more than 450,000 distinct CDR3 sequences listed, approximately 12% were seen once. Indicated time point: newly diagnosed GD, antithyroid drugs for less than 3 months. Generation of the TCR library employed RNA extracted from PBMCs. The same specimen was also included in a second study, on T cells in Graves' hyperthyroidism and ophthalmopathy.

The specimen comprised peripheral blood mononuclear cells (PBMCs), sampled at new diagnosis, from a patient treated with antithyroid drugs. V usage is TRBV27 and J usage is TRBJ2-1; TRBD1 or TRBD2 may be the D gene (5 bases each). The receptor was derived from a woman younger than 45 with Graves disease. CDR3 in DNA: TGTGCCAGCAGTTCCCGTGGGACGCCGCAGTTCTTC. This codes for CASSSRGTPQFF.